Below, 31 T cell receptor beta chains from the same sample are listed, as sequenced in a study of T cells after yellow fever vaccination. TCRdb fed the 5' RACE reads into MiXCR, producing one record per CDR3 protein. The table shows a few hundred thousand distinct CDR3 sequences, with about 8.3% occurring only once. Here the sequenced sample was PBMCs, taken approximately 40 days after the first yellow fever vaccination. The receptors stem from a young man who received the YFV17D yellow fever vaccine.

This clonotype has only a few counts. The V call is TRBV12-3 or TRBV12-4, the J call TRBJ1-6, with TRBD1 identical over 10 bases. V lost 5 bases, J lost 10 bases, and 8 bases stayed unmatched. This CDR3 has 15 amino acids. The CDR3 loop is CASSPRTGGESPLHF. CDR3 nucleotides: TGTGCCAGCAGTCCGCGGACAGGGGGAGAGTCACCCCTCCACTTT.

The J gene is TRBJ2-7, the V gene TRBV2; D remains unclear. The germline V and J ends were trimmed by 6 bases and 2 bases, with 11 bases remaining between them. This CDR3 is built from 13 residues. The germline CDR1 and CDR2 sequences are SNHLY and FYNNEI. The CDR3 loop reads CASRGPPAYEQYV. CDR3 coding DNA: TGTGCCAGCAGAGGCCCGCCAGCCTACGAGCAGTACGTC.

This clonotype was observed a few times. The genes are TRBV6-2 or TRBV6-3 and TRBJ1-5; D is ambiguous. Per the germline V gene, CDR1 is MNHEY and CDR2 is SVGEGT. The CDR3 extends over 14 amino acids. With 6 bases removed from V and 0 bases from J, the gap between germline ends came to 9 bases. The DNA for the CDR3 is TGTGCCAGCAGCTCCGGGCATAGCAATCAGCCCCAGCATTTT. It encodes CASSSGHSNQPQHF.

Ten or more counts support this clonotype. In DNA, the CDR3 is TGCGCCAGCAGCCAAGATCTTGGGTCTGGGGCCAACGTCCTGACTTTC. The encoded protein is CASSQDLGSGANVLTF. The rearrangement uses TRBV4-3 and TRBJ2-6; D is unclear. With 0 bases removed from V and 1 base from J, the gap between germline ends came to 7 bases. The CDR3 has 16 amino acids. CDR1 is LGHNA and CDR2 is YSLEER in the germline V gene.

This chain joins TRBV5-1 and TRBJ2-1, with D possibly TRBD1 on 6 matching bases. V was trimmed by 3 bases and J by 0 bases, leaving 7 bases between them. Germline V gene sequence: CDR1 SGHRS, CDR2 YFSETQ. The CDR3 is 14 residues long. CDR3 sequence (DNA): TGCGCCAGCAGCTGGACAGACTCCTACAATGAGCAGTTCTTC. It encodes CASSWTDSYNEQFF.

This clonotype has just a few counts. The rearrangement links TRBV27 to TRBJ2-2; D unclear. This CDR3 comprises 12 residues. V lost 3 bases and J 8 bases, leaving 7 bases between the germline ends. CDR1 is MNHEY and CDR2 is SMNVEV in the germline V gene (reference sequence). CDR3 nucleotide sequence: TGTGCCAGCAGTTTTTATGTTGGGGAGCTGTTTTTT. It specifies CASSFYVGELFF.

This clonotype was counted a few times. The V and J genes are TRBV12-5 and TRBJ2-1; D is uncertain. The CDR3 totals 14 residues. Trimming removed 0 bases from V and 9 bases from J, with 12 bases in between. CDR1 and CDR2 from the germline V gene are LGHNT and FRNRAP. CDR3 in amino acids: CASGLVHSFGEQFF. CDR3 sequence (DNA): TGTGCTAGTGGTTTGGTACACAGTTTTGGTGAGCAGTTCTTC.

The CDR3 nucleotides are TGTGCCAGCACCCCCGGGACTAGCGACGGCACCGGGGAGCTGTTTTTT. The encoded protein is CASTPGTSDGTGELFF. J is TRBJ2-2 and V is TRBV14; 10 nucleotides align to TRBD2. The CDR3 totals 16 residues. Trimming took 7 bases from V and 4 from J; bases not matched to a gene: 9. Germline V gives CDR1 SGHDN, CDR2 FVKESK.

The chain links TRBV5-4 to TRBJ1-1; no clear D gene. This CDR3 comprises 13 residues. Germline V CDR1 and CDR2: SGHNT, YYREEE (reference sequence). V dropped 0 bases and J dropped 5 bases, with 8 bases sitting between them. As DNA, the CDR3 is TGTGCCAGCAGCTTGGAGACGGGGACTGAAGCTTTCTTT. Its translation: CASSLETGTEAFF.

The rearrangement uses TRBV20-1 and TRBJ2-1; the D gene could be TRBD1 or TRBD2 (6 bases each). The CDR3 has 14 residues. V dropped 0 bases and J dropped 9 bases, with 15 bases sitting between them. The germline V gene has CDR1 DFQATT and CDR2 SNEGSKA (reference sequence). CDR3 nucleotide sequence: TGCAGTGCTAGAGAAGTAACGGGGGCCGGTGAGCAGTTCTTC. Protein: CSAREVTGAGEQFF.

This chain links TRBV5-4 with TRBJ1-2; no clear D. This CDR3 spans 13 amino acids. V lost 2 bases and J 8 bases, leaving 13 bases between the germline ends. Germline CDR1 is SGHNT and CDR2 is YYREEE (reference sequence). The CDR3 sequence: CASSFRGAVGYTF. CDR3 DNA: TGTGCCAGCAGCTTTCGGGGAGCCGTAGGCTACACCTTC. The full variable domain, completed using reference TRBV5-4 and TRBJ1-2, is ETGVTQSPTHLIKTRGQQVTLRCSSQSGHNTVSWYQQALGQGPQFIFQYYREEENGRGNFPPRFSGLQFPNYSSELNVNALELDDSALYLCASSFRGAVGYTFGSGTRLTVV.

V and J are TRBV5-4 and TRBJ2-3; 9 nucleotides agree with TRBD1. Germline loops: CDR1 SGHNT, CDR2 YYREEE (reference sequence). V was pared by 4 bases and J by 5 bases, with 5 bases of the junction left unmatched. CDR3 size: 14 residues. CDR3 nucleotides: TGTGCCAGCAGCGGAACAGGGGGCGAAGATACGCAGTATTTT. Translation: CASSGTGGEDTQYF.

This clonotype was detected a few times. The chain is built from TRBV6-2 or TRBV6-3 and TRBJ1-1; TRBD1 agrees at 9 bases. Germline CDR1 reads MNHEY; CDR2 reads SVGEGT. With V trimmed by 1 base and J by 6 bases, 6 bases remained unmatched. The CDR3 runs to 15 residues. This chain's CDR3 is CASSYWNRGLAEAFF. The CDR3 coding sequence is TGTGCCAGCAGTTACTGGAACAGGGGGCTCGCTGAAGCTTTCTTT.

There are a few counts of this clonotype. The chain links TRBV5-4 to TRBJ2-1; D is unresolved. From germline, CDR1 is SGHNT and CDR2 YYREEE (reference sequence). Trimming removed 4 bases at V and 0 bases at J, with 11 bases between. This CDR3 is built from 15 residues. The CDR3 DNA follows: TGTGCCAGCAGCGACGACGGTAGCTCCTACAATGAGCAGTTCTTC. This codes for CASSDDGSSYNEQFF.

There are a few counts of this clonotype. This chain links TRBV4-3 with TRBJ1-1; D is ambiguous. The CDR3 is 13 residues long. CDR1 LGHNA and CDR2 YSLEER come from the germline V gene. The ends were cut back, 0 bases at V and 4 bases at J, with 6 bases in the middle. The CDR3 spells CASSQDGSTEAFF. The CDR3 bases are TGCGCCAGCAGCCAAGATGGCAGCACTGAAGCTTTCTTT.

The V gene is TRBV4-1, the J gene TRBJ2-5, with unresolved D. Germline V gene lookup returns CDR1 MGHRA and CDR2 YSYEKL. The CDR3 sequence is 16 residues long. V was pared by 6 bases and J by 2 bases, with 19 bases between. The CDR3 coding sequence is TGCGCCAGCAGTTCCATCGAAGCCGAGATTCAAGAGACCCAGTACTTC. Its translation is CASSSIEAEIQETQYF.

This chain links TRBV19 with TRBJ2-1; TRBD1 or TRBD2 may be the D gene (6 bases each). CDR3 length: 15 residues. V lost 5 bases to trimming and J lost 6 bases, with 17 bases between them. The germline V gene encodes CDR1 LNHDA and CDR2 SQIVND (reference sequence). DNA for the CDR3: TGTGCCAGTAGTCGTCGGGGGCCGAATACCAATGAGCAGTTCTTC. It specifies CASSRRGPNTNEQFF.

The gene calls are TRBV9 and TRBJ2-3; D is ambiguous. The CDR3 sequence is 14 residues long. The V gene lost 0 bases and the J gene lost 0 bases, with 5 bases spanning the gap. The germline CDR1 and CDR2 sequences are SGDLS and YYNGEE. The CDR3 nucleotides are TGTGCCAGCAGCGTAGTGAGGAGCACAGATACGCAGTATTTT. Its protein is CASSVVRSTDTQYF.

Note on this clonotype: One junction end disagrees with the germline gene, perhaps due to a read error. The rearrangement uses TRBV20-1 and TRBJ1-2; the D is unclear. The germline V gene encodes CDR1 DFQATT and CDR2 SNEGSKA (reference sequence). This CDR3 comprises 13 residues. The CDR3 spells CSARGQFNYGYTF. The CDR3 nucleotides are TGCAGTGCGAGAGGGCAGTTTAACTATGGCTACACCTTC.

The chain links TRBV18 to TRBJ2-7; 8 bases are shared with TRBD1. This CDR3 region has 13 residues. Unmatched junction bases numbered 4, after V lost 3 bases and J lost 6 bases. Germline CDR1 and CDR2: KGHSH and LQKENI. CDR3 nucleotides: TGTGCCAGCTCACCGACGACAGGGGTCGAGCAGTACGTC. This sequence encodes CASSPTTGVEQYV.

V and J are TRBV19 and TRBJ2-1, with 8 bases fitting TRBD2. After removal of 5 bases from V and 3 bases from J, the junction contained 9 bases not matched to a gene. The CDR3 runs 16 residues. Germline V gene data show CDR1 as LNHDA and CDR2 as SQIVND (reference sequence). The CDR3 region is CASSDFHGTSYNEQFF. CDR3 DNA sequence: TGTGCCAGTAGTGATTTCCACGGGACTAGCTACAATGAGCAGTTCTTC.

This clonotype came up a few times. The V gene is TRBV6-5, the J gene TRBJ1-4, with 7 nucleotides matching TRBD1. Losses at the gene ends were 2 bases for V and 4 bases for J; bases not matched to a gene: 4. The length of the CDR3 is 15 residues. From germline, CDR1 is MNHEY and CDR2 SVGAGI. This CDR3 reads CASSYRGRGNEKLFF. CDR3 in DNA: TGTGCCAGCAGTTACAGGGGGCGCGGTAATGAAAAACTGTTTTTT.

This clonotype was seen at least ten times. This chain links TRBV7-2 with TRBJ2-7, with a weak D call TRBD2 (6 bases). V lost 1 base, J lost 3 bases, and 10 bases lay in between. CDR1 and CDR2 from the germline V gene are SGHTA and FQGNSA. This CDR3 is 14 amino acids long. CDR3 sequence: CASSLGLAFYEQYF. The CDR3, as DNA: TGTGCCAGCAGCTTAGGTCTAGCGTTCTACGAGCAGTACTTC.

This clonotype has just a few counts. This chain links TRBV7-9 with TRBJ2-5; no clear D. CDR3 length: 13 amino acids. Germline CDR1 and CDR2: SEHNR and FQNEAQ (reference sequence). The V end lost 6 bases, the J end lost 5 bases, and 13 bases lay between the germline ends. The CDR3 bases are TGTGCCAGCAGGGGCCCCGAGTGGGAGACCCAGTACTTC. Its translation is CASRGPEWETQYF.

This chain joins TRBV3-1 and TRBJ1-2, with D maybe TRBD1 (6 bases). The CDR3 length is 14 residues. Per germline, CDR1 LGHDT and CDR2 YNNKEL (reference sequence). Trimming took off 2 bases at V and 3 bases at J, with 10 bases between the two ends. CDR3 residues: CASSQRGADYGYTF. The CDR3 DNA is TGTGCCAGCAGCCAACGGGGGGCGGACTATGGCTACACCTTC.

The chain employs TRBV7-2 and TRBJ2-1; 9 bases fit TRBD2. The CDR3 length is 16 residues. V was clipped by 2 bases and J by 6 bases; unmatched bases: 8. Germline V gene sequence: CDR1 SGHTA, CDR2 FQGNSA. The CDR3 nucleotides are TGTGCCAGCAGCTTAAGTTGGCGGGGGGGCCGCAATGAGCAGTTCTTC. Translating gives CASSLSWRGGRNEQFF.

The rearrangement links TRBV6-1 to TRBJ2-7; 12 bases fit TRBD2. The length of the CDR3 is 19 residues. From germline, CDR1 is MNHNS and CDR2 SASEGT. Trimming at V came to 1 base and at J to 6 bases, leaving 16 bases not matched to a gene. The CDR3 here is CASSEGGPGLAGRSFEQYF. The CDR3 region has the DNA TGTGCCAGCAGTGAAGGGGGCCCGGGACTAGCGGGTCGTTCGTTCGAGCAGTACTTC.

This clonotype was observed a few times. The chain employs TRBV7-3 and TRBJ2-2; no definite D call. Between the trimmed V and J ends, which lost 5 bases and 4 bases, there was a span of 17 bases. The CDR3 contains 16 residues. Germline CDR1 reads SGHTA; CDR2 reads FQGTGA. The chain's CDR3 is CASSRTRRTGTGELFF. Written as DNA, the CDR3 is TGTGCCAGCAGCCGCACCCGGAGAACGGGCACCGGGGAGCTGTTTTTT.

This clonotype was picked up a small number of times. This chain links TRBV28 with TRBJ1-4, with D maybe TRBD1 (6 bases). Germline V gives CDR1 MDHEN, CDR2 SYDVKM. This CDR3 is built from 15 residues. Trimming cost V 5 bases and J 7 bases, with 17 bases left between them. CDR3 residues: CASSPMNRAIEKLFF. In DNA, the CDR3 is TGTGCCAGCAGTCCCATGAACAGGGCTATTGAAAAACTGTTTTTT.

The gene calls are TRBV6-5 and TRBJ1-1; 10 bases map to TRBD1. There are 17 residues in the CDR3. Germline V lookup: CDR1 MNHEY, CDR2 SVGAGI. J gave up 5 bases and V 1 base, and 10 bases lay outside the gene matches. CDR3 amino acids: CASSYWTGGGEGTEAFF. CDR3 nucleotides: TGTGCCAGCAGTTACTGGACAGGGGGGGGTGAAGGGACTGAAGCTTTCTTT.

The chain uses TRBV2 and TRBJ1-5; no definite D call. V lost 4 bases to trimming and J lost 0 bases, with 10 bases between them. Germline values: CDR1 SNHLY, CDR2 FYNNEI. This CDR3 region has 15 residues. The CDR3 reads CASSVDTDSNQPQHF. The CDR3 DNA is TGTGCCAGCAGTGTCGACACCGATAGCAATCAGCCCCAGCATTTT.